This T cell receptor beta chain emerged from a study of T cells in localized non-small cell lung cancer. Findings and limits, study-wide: Clonality peaked in uninvolved adjacent lung rather than tumor.

Points on this clone: The antigen is not known.

The CDR3 extends over 16 amino acids. V was clipped by 5 bases and J by 4 bases, with 20 bases between them. The germline CDR1 and CDR2 sequences are SGHTA and FQGTGA. TCRdb keeps only in-frame clones here, not all; method: immunoSEQ multiplex PCR. The top ten clones hold about a tenth of a sample with about 75,000 clones, approximately 80% of them seen once. The genes are TRBV7-3 and TRBJ1-1; D is perhaps TRBD1 (6 bases). The receptor was isolated from a female donor aged 60 or older with stage I lung adenocarcinoma. The source was peripheral blood, collected before any cancer treatment. The CDR3 DNA reads as TGTGCCAGCAGCCAAATTTCCTGGGGGCAGGGCACTGAAGCTTTCTTT. It specifies CASSQISWGQGTEAFF. Full variable domain (rest looked up from reference TRBV7-3 and TRBJ1-1): GAGVSQTPSNKVTEKGKYVELRCDPISGHTALYWYRQSLGQGPEFLIYFQGTGAADDSGLPNDRFFAVRPEGSVSTLKIQRTERGDSAVYLCASSQISWGQGTEAFFGQGTRLTVV.